The entry that follows covers one T cell receptor (beta chain) sequence. This sample is part of a study of T cells in Graves' hyperthyroidism and ophthalmopathy. V was cut by 8 bases and J by 2 bases, with 39 bases left in between. Germline CDR1 and CDR2: DFQATT and SNEGSKA (reference sequence). This CDR3 is 21 amino acids long. Patients between 18 and 65 years old had hyperthyroidism, newly diagnosed and lasting under 2 months. Uncontrolled infection, other autoimmune disease, pregnancy or lactation disqualified patients from enrolment. RNA transcripts were the template for amplifying TCR beta CDR3 regions. Carried out on the TCR CDR3, a first-round RT-PCR used the HTBI primer set. TCRdb analysed the multiplex PCR reads with MiXCR anew, one entry per CDR3 protein. This sample yields around 720,000 distinct CDR3 sequences, of which just over 35% are seen a single time; roughly 30% belongs to the top ten.

The sequencing sample was made of blood. The rearrangement links TRBV20-1 to TRBJ2-5; a weak D match, TRBD2 (8 bases). The clonotype comes from a middle-aged woman with Graves' hyperthyroidism. CDR3 coding DNA: TGCAGTCTAGGGACAGTCCTCATGGGGGGCGGGAGGAGTTCGCCACAAGAGACCCAGTACTTC. Translating gives CSLGTVLMGGGRSSPQETQYF.